This is a list of T cell receptor beta chains from one sample in a study of regulatory T cells in long-lasting Graves disease. A single record per CDR3 protein comes from TCRdb applying MiXCR to the multiplex PCR reads. The table lists fewer than 400,000 distinct CDR3 sequences, about 20% of them singletons, with around 20% in the top ten. Sequencing was performed on peripheral blood mononuclear cells (PBMCs), taken when the disease was refractory, from a patient treated with antithyroid drugs. These receptors all come from a female donor with Graves disease. Each CDR3 is given with its conserved first and last residue. The order of the fields is clone size, J gene, V gene, D gene, CDR3 DNA, CDR3 protein. The D gene is left open where the match is weak. The size of a clone is reported for some rows only, either as once, few or many, or as a class for expanded clones.

abundance: many; j_gene: TRBJ1-1; v_gene: TRBV6-2/TRBV6-3; d_gene: -; CDR3nt: TGTGCCAGCAGTTACCATACAGGGAACACTGAAGCTTTCTTT; CDR3aa: CASSYHTGNTEAFF
abundance: -; j_gene: TRBJ2-1; v_gene: TRBV11-2; d_gene: -; CDR3nt: TGTGCCAGCAGCTTAGTGTCGCGGTGTGAGCGGTTCTTC; CDR3aa: CASSLVSRCERFF
abundance: many; j_gene: TRBJ2-2; v_gene: TRBV7-2; d_gene: TRBD2; CDR3nt: TGTGCCAGCAGTTCTAGCGGGAGCAGGGAGCTGTTTTTT; CDR3aa: CASSSSGSRELFF
abundance: -; j_gene: TRBJ2-3; v_gene: TRBV12-3/TRBV12-4; d_gene: TRBD2; CDR3nt: TGTGCCACCCGAGCGGGGGGCCCTGGCACGCAGTATTTT; CDR3aa: CATRAGGPGTQYF
abundance: many; j_gene: TRBJ2-2; v_gene: TRBV6-5; d_gene: -; CDR3nt: TGTGCCAGCAGTTACTCAGGCACCGGGGAGCTGTTTTTT; CDR3aa: CASSYSGTGELFF
abundance: -; j_gene: TRBJ1-1; v_gene: TRBV12-3/TRBV12-4; d_gene: TRBD1; CDR3nt: TGTGCCAGCAGTTTTCCGGGACAGGGGTCTGAAGCTTTCTTT; CDR3aa: CASSFPGQGSEAFF
abundance: -; j_gene: TRBJ2-7; v_gene: TRBV6-1; d_gene: -; CDR3nt: TGCGCCGCCGCTCCCTTCTCCTTCTACGAGCAGTACTTC; CDR3aa: CAAAPFSFYEQYF
abundance: -; j_gene: TRBJ2-7; v_gene: TRBV4-1; d_gene: TRBD1; CDR3nt: TGCGCCAGCAGCCATCCTTCCGGGACAGGGGGTGGTGGGGGAACCTACGAGCAGTACTTC; CDR3aa: CASSHPSGTGGGGGTYEQYF
abundance: -; j_gene: TRBJ2-7; v_gene: TRBV14; d_gene: -; CDR3nt: TGTGCCAGCAGCCCAAAGAAACAGGTATCCTACGAGCAGTACTTC; CDR3aa: CASSPKKQVSYEQYF
abundance: few; j_gene: TRBJ1-3; v_gene: TRBV6-1; d_gene: -; CDR3nt: TGTGCCAGCAGTGGACACTTCGGAGGCTTTGCTGGAAACACCATATATTTT; CDR3aa: CASSGHFGGFAGNTIYF
abundance: many; j_gene: TRBJ1-2; v_gene: TRBV28; d_gene: TRBD1; CDR3nt: TGTGCCAGCAGTACCTACCAGGACAGGGGTGGCTACACCTTC; CDR3aa: CASSTYQDRGGYTF
abundance: -; j_gene: TRBJ1-2; v_gene: TRBV18; d_gene: TRBD1; CDR3nt: TGTGCCAGCTCACCTGGGACAGGAATATATGGCTACACCTTC; CDR3aa: CASSPGTGIYGYTF
abundance: -; j_gene: TRBJ2-5; v_gene: TRBV19; d_gene: -; CDR3nt: TGTGCCAGTAGTATAGGCGGCCTGCAGAGCAAAGAGACCCAGTACTTC; CDR3aa: CASSIGGLQSKETQYF
abundance: -; j_gene: TRBJ1-1; v_gene: TRBV7-9; d_gene: -; CDR3nt: TGTGCCAGCAGGGAGACAGGAGGGAACACTGAAGCTTTCTTT; CDR3aa: CASRETGGNTEAFF
abundance: many; j_gene: TRBJ2-7; v_gene: TRBV2; d_gene: -; CDR3nt: TGTGCCAGCAGTGAACGACCATACGAGCAGTACTTC; CDR3aa: CASSERPYEQYF